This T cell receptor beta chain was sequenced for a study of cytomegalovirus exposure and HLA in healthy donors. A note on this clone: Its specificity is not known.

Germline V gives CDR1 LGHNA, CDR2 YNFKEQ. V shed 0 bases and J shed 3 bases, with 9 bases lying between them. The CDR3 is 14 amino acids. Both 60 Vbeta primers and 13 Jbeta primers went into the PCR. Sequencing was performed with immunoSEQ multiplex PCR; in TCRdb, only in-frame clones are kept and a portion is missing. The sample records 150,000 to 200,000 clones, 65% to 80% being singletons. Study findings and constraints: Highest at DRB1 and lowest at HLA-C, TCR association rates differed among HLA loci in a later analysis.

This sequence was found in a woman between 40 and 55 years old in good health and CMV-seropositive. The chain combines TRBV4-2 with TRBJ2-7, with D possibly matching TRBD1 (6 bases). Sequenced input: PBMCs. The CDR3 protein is CASSQDLQGYEQYF. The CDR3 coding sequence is TGTGCCAGCAGCCAAGACCTACAGGGCTACGAGCAGTACTTC.